Listed here are 17 T cell receptor beta chains from one sample, sequenced in a study of identical twins. One entry per CDR3 protein results from TCRdb running MiXCR on the 5' RACE reads. The table includes about 460,000 distinct CDR3 sequences, over 12% detected once. A further study also used this sample, focusing on yellow fever vaccine responses in identical twins.

Sequences were obtained from CD4+ T cells sorted from blood. The source is a woman aged 18 to 35 in good health.

Remarks on this clonotype: A read error may produce the germline difference seen at one junction end. The chain couples TRBV6-1 to TRBJ2-1, with D possibly being TRBD1 or TRBD2 (5 bases each). Germline CDR1 and CDR2: MNHNS and SASEGT. This CDR3 has 15 residues. The CDR3 DNA reads TGTGCCAGCAGTGAAAAGGGGAGCTCCTACAATCAGCAGTTCTTC. Its protein product is CASSEKGSSYNQQFF.

This clonotype came up many times. The junction differs from germline at one of its ends, possibly a read error. The chain links TRBV6-1 to TRBJ2-2, with TRBD2 as a possible D gene (6 bases). The CDR3 has 16 amino acids. The germline CDR1 and CDR2 sequences are MNHNS and SASEGT. The CDR3 region is CASSPGWGRNAGELFF. The CDR3 bases are TGTGCCAGCAGCCCGGGGTGGGGGAGGAACGCCGGGGAGCTGTTTTTT.

The sample holds a few counts of this clonotype. The chain links TRBV3-1 to TRBJ1-1; D gene unclear. Germline assignment: CDR1 LGHDT and CDR2 YNNKEL (reference sequence). The CDR3 contains 13 residues. V lost 10 bases, J lost 3 bases, and 15 bases lay in between. DNA for the CDR3: TGTGCCACCTGGGAGCCTAAGGACACTGAAGCTTTCTTT. Translated, it gives CATWEPKDTEAFF. The variable domain in full, with the rest retrieved from reference TRBV3-1 and TRBJ1-1, is DTAVSQTPKYLVTQMGNDKSIKCEQNLGHDTMYWYKQDSKKFLKIMFSYNNKELIINETVPNRFSPKSPDKAHLNLHINSLELGDSAVYFCATWEPKDTEAFFGQGTRLTVV.

There are many counts of this clonotype. The V call is TRBV12-3 or TRBV12-4, the J call TRBJ1-1; 8 bases line up with TRBD1. Unmatched junction bases numbered 6, after V lost 3 bases and J lost 6 bases. CDR3 size: 14 residues. Here the CDR3 reads CASSFLQGVSEAFF. For the CDR3, the DNA is TGTGCCAGCAGTTTTTTACAGGGGGTGTCTGAAGCTTTCTTT.

This clonotype was detected a few times. V usage is TRBV5-6 and J usage is TRBJ2-7, with 8 positions matching TRBD2. Germline trimming cut 3 bases from V and 0 bases from J; bases unmatched to any gene: 8. The CDR3 has 16 residues. CDR1 and CDR2 (germline): SGHDT, YYEEEE. Here the CDR3 reads CASSYPGLVTSYEQYF. DNA of the CDR3: TGTGCCAGCAGCTACCCGGGACTAGTAACCTCCTACGAGCAGTACTTC. The entire variable domain, with the rest obtained from reference TRBV5-6 and TRBJ2-7, is as follows: DAGVTQSPTHLIKTRGQQVTLRCSPKSGHDTVSWYQQALGQGPQFIFQYYEEEERQRGNFPDRFSGHQFPNYSSELNVNALLLGDSALYLCASSYPGLVTSYEQYFGPGTRLTVT.

This clonotype was seen many times. V is TRBV6-5 and J is TRBJ2-7; perhaps TRBD1 as D (5 bases). Germline CDR1 and CDR2: MNHEY and SVGAGI. V lost 8 bases and J 2 bases, leaving 7 bases between the germline ends. The CDR3 contains 11 residues. This CDR3 is CASAGPYEQYF. CDR3 in DNA: TGTGCCAGCGCAGGGCCCTACGAGCAGTACTTC.

J is TRBJ2-1 and V is TRBV29-1; the D call may be TRBD1 or TRBD2 (6 bases each). The CDR3 has 14 amino acids. Deletions cut 6 bases from V and 4 bases from J, with 16 bases between. The germline V gene encodes CDR1 SQVTM and CDR2 ANQGSEA. CDR3 sequence reads: CSVKLQGLYNEQFF. Here the CDR3 DNA reads TGCAGCGTGAAATTACAGGGACTTTACAATGAGCAGTTCTTC.

This clonotype showed up just a few times. The chain recombines TRBV7-9 with TRBJ2-7, with TRBD1 matching over 8 bases. V shed 2 bases, J shed 6 bases, and the junction held 6 bases outside the gene matches. Looked up from germline, CDR1 is SEHNR and CDR2 is FQNEAQ (reference sequence). CDR3 size: 14 residues. As DNA, the CDR3 is TGTGCCAGCAGCTTACGGGACAGGAGGGGCGAGCAGTACTTC. Translating gives CASSLRDRRGEQYF.

This clonotype appeared many times. The rearrangement uses TRBV12-3 or TRBV12-4 and TRBJ2-1; perhaps TRBD1 as D (6 bases). Trimming pared 5 bases from V and 4 bases from J, leaving 15 bases between. This CDR3 contains 15 residues. Here the CDR3 reads CASSLKATGYNEQFF. For the CDR3, the DNA is TGTGCCAGCAGTCTAAAAGCGACAGGTTACAATGAGCAGTTCTTC.

This clonotype was picked up a small number of times. The J gene is TRBJ2-3, the V gene TRBV28; 7 positions match TRBD1. In germline, CDR1 is MDHEN, CDR2 SYDVKM. The CDR3 is made up of 16 amino acids. Trimming at V came to 2 bases and at J to 4 bases, leaving 9 bases not matched to a gene. CDR3 DNA: TGTGCCAGCAGTTTACCGAATCTCCAGGGGGCAGATACGCAGTATTTT. It specifies CASSLPNLQGADTQYF.

V usage is TRBV5-1 and J usage is TRBJ2-5; 9 bases are shared with TRBD1. J lost 5 bases, V lost 4 bases, and 6 bases had no gene match. Germline-derived CDR1 and CDR2 are SGHRS and YFSETQ. The CDR3 has 14 residues. The CDR3 DNA sequence: TGCGCCAGCAGCACCCGGACAGGGGTGGAGACCCAGTACTTC. Translating gives CASSTRTGVETQYF. Based on the CDR3 plus reference TRBV5-1 and TRBJ2-5, the full variable domain is KAGVTQTPRYLIKTRGQQVTLSCSPISGHRSVSWYQQTPGQGLQFLFEYFSETQRNKGNFPGRFSGRQFSNSRSEMNVSTLELGDSALYLCASSTRTGVETQYFGPGTRLLVL.

The chain is built from TRBV6-1 and TRBJ1-2; D not resolved. Trimming cost V 2 bases and J 5 bases, with 12 bases left between them. CDR1 and CDR2 from the germline V gene are MNHNS and SASEGT. This CDR3 has 14 residues. The CDR3 sequence is CASSELGDGYGYTF. In nucleotides, the CDR3 is TGTGCCAGCAGTGAACTTGGAGACGGGTATGGCTACACCTTC.

This clonotype has only a few counts. This chain uses TRBV20-1 with TRBJ2-3, with 8 nucleotides matching TRBD2. The J segment lost 0 bases and the V segment lost 6 bases, leaving 8 bases of the junction unmatched. Germline V gives CDR1 DFQATT, CDR2 SNEGSKA (reference sequence). The CDR3 is made up of 15 amino acids. CDR3 in DNA: TGCAGTGCCGGACCGGGACTAGTCAGCACAGATACGCAGTATTTT. This encodes CSAGPGLVSTDTQYF.

This clonotype was counted at least ten times. The rearrangement uses TRBV12-3 or TRBV12-4 and TRBJ1-2; D not resolved. The CDR3 totals 13 residues. The V end was cut by 4 bases, the J end by 4 bases, with 10 bases between. In DNA, the CDR3 is TGTGCCAGCAGTTCCCGGGCTTTCTATGGCTACACCTTC. Amino acids: CASSSRAFYGYTF.

The V call is TRBV20-1, the J call TRBJ2-2; D is perhaps TRBD1 or TRBD2 (5 bases each). The V gene's germline CDR1 is DFQATT and CDR2 SNEGSKA (reference sequence). Trimming removed 5 bases at V and 7 bases at J, with 20 bases between. The CDR3 runs 15 residues. In DNA form, the CDR3 reads TGCAGTGCTGAGGGTTGGGGCAGGAGGAACGGGGAGCTGTTTTTT. Residues: CSAEGWGRRNGELFF.

This clonotype was seen a handful of times. The gene calls are TRBV15 and TRBJ2-7; no firm D call. CDR3 length: 13 residues. Germline V gives CDR1 LNHNV, CDR2 YYDKDF (reference sequence). Trimming removed 0 bases from V and 4 bases from J, with 7 bases in between. CDR3 bases: TGTGCCACCAGCAGAGAGCTCCAATACGAGCAGTACTTC. Protein sequence: CATSRELQYEQYF. The entire variable domain, with the rest obtained from reference TRBV15 and TRBJ2-7, is as follows: DAMVIQNPRYQVTQFGKPVTLSCSQTLNHNVMYWYQQKSSQAPKLLFHYYDKDFNNEADTPDNFQSRRPNTSFCFLDIRSPGLGDTAMYLCATSRELQYEQYFGPGTRLTVT.

The chain links TRBV20-1 to TRBJ2-7, with D maybe TRBD1 (6 bases). This CDR3 comprises 15 residues. Germline CDR1 is DFQATT and CDR2 is SNEGSKA (reference sequence). V lost 6 bases and J lost 1, with 19 bases in between. The CDR3 loop reads CSAPRVKGQSYEQYF. CDR3 in DNA: TGCAGTGCCCCCCGGGTAAAGGGACAATCCTACGAGCAGTACTTC.